This T cell receptor beta chain is drawn from a study of cytomegalovirus exposure and HLA in healthy donors. Study-level points and caveats: It was confirmed in vitro that a few of the CMV-associated chains were specific for CMV antigens. Based on reports, TCR beta sequences accurately predicted HLA-A and HLA-B alleles for most subjects.

Turning to this clone: What it binds is not known.

60 Vbeta and 13 Jbeta primers were used in PCR. Assay: immunoSEQ multiplex PCR; the TCRdb copy retains only in-frame clones and omits some. The data contain around 130,000 clones, roughly 80% of them singletons. CDR1 MNHEY and CDR2 SMNVEV come from the germline V gene (reference sequence). Trimming took 0 bases from V and 2 from J; bases not matched to a gene: 7. This CDR3 is built from 18 residues. The chain links TRBV27 to TRBJ2-2, with TRBD2 matching over 9 bases. Sequenced: PBMCs. This TCR derives from a woman between 35 and 50 years old in good health and CMV-seronegative. CDR3 in DNA: TGTGCCAGCAGTTTATCCGGCGGGAGGGCCATTAACACCGGGGAGCTGTTTTTT. This sequence encodes CASSLSGGRAINTGELFF.